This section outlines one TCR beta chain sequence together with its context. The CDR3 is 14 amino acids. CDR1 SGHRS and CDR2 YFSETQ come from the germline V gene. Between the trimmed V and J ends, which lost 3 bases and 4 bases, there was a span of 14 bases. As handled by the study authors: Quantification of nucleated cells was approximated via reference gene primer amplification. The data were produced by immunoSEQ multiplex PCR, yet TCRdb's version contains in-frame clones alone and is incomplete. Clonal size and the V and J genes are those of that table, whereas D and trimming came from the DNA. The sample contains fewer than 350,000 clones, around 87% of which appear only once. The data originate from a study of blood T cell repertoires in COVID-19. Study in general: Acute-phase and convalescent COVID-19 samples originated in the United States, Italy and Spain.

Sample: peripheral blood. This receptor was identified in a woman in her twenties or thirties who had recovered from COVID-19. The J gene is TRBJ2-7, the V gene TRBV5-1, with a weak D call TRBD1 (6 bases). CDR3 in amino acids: CASSYSGTQYEQYF. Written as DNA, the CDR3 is TGCGCCAGCAGCTATTCCGGGACACAGTACGAGCAGTACTTC. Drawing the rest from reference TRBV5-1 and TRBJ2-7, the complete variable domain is KAGVTQTPRYLIKTRGQQVTLSCSPISGHRSVSWYQQTPGQGLQFLFEYFSETQRNKGNFPGRFSGRQFSNSRSEMNVSTLELGDSALYLCASSYSGTQYEQYFGPGTRLTVT.